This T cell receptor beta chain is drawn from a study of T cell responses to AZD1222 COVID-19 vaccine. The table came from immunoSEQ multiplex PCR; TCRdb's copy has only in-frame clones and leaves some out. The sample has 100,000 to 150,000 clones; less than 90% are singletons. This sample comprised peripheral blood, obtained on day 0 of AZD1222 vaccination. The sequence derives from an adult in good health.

DNA for the CDR3: TGTGCCAGCAGTGGGGTAACATCCCGAGATACGCAGTATTTT. This gives the protein CASSGVTSRDTQYF. V is TRBV2 and J is TRBJ2-3; D unclear. This CDR3 is built from 14 residues. Germline CDR1 SNHLY, CDR2 FYNNEI. V was pared by 4 bases and J by 5 bases, with 13 bases between.